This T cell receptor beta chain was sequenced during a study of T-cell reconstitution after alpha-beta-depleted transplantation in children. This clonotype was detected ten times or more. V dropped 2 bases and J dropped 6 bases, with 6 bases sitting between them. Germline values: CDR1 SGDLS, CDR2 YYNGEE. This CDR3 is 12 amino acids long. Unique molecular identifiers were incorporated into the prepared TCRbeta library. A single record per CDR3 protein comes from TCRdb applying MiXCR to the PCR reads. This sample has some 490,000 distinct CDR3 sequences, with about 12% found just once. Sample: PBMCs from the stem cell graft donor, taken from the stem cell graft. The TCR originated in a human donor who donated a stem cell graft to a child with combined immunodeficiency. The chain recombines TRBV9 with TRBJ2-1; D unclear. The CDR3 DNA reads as TGTGCCAGCAGCGTCCCCCGCAATGAGCAGTTCTTC. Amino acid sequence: CASSVPRNEQFF.